This T cell receptor (beta chain) was identified in a study of blood T cell repertoires in COVID-19. Study information: Collection of acute and convalescent COVID-19 samples took place in the United States, Italy and Spain.

The length of the CDR3 is 14 residues. Germline V gene data show CDR1 as KGHSH and CDR2 as LQKENI. V lost 3 bases, J lost 6 bases, and 5 bases stayed unmatched. Enrolled during active infection, Seattle patients were then followed longitudinally. Original methodology: Scientists estimated how many nucleated cells there were by amplifying reference gene primers. Only in-frame clones appear in the TCRdb table, and some are missing; sequencing was by immunoSEQ multiplex PCR. V and J calls and clone size are those listed in that table; D and trimming were worked out from the DNA. The sample holds approximately 200,000 clones, under 85% seen once.

The sequencing input was peripheral blood. The TCR originated in a woman of 80 years or more with COVID-19, enrolled during active disease. The chain recombines TRBV18 with TRBJ2-3; 8 positions agree with TRBD2. The CDR3: CASSPGVAGDTQYF. The CDR3 nucleotides read TGTGCCAGCTCACCCGGGGTAGCGGGGGATACGCAGTATTTT. Variable domain in full (rest from reference TRBV18 and TRBJ2-3): NAGVMQNPRHLVRRRGQEARLRCSPMKGHSHVYWYRQLPEEGLKFMVYLQKENIIDESGMPKERFSAEFPKEGPSILRIQQVVRGDSAAYFCASSPGVAGDTQYFGPGTRLTVL.